This T cell receptor beta chain was identified during a study of T cells in Graves' hyperthyroidism and ophthalmopathy. TCR beta CDR3 sequences were amplified from RNA transcripts. In the first-round RT-PCR of the TCR CDR3, the HTBI primer set was used. Using its own MiXCR run on the multiplex PCR reads, TCRdb lists one record per CDR3 protein. Of over 700,000 distinct CDR3 sequences listed, approximately 40% are singletons. The germline V gene encodes CDR1 SGHTA and CDR2 FQGNSA. V lost 3 bases, J lost 1 base, and 9 bases stayed unmatched. The CDR3 sequence is 18 residues long. Lactation, pregnancy, other autoimmune disease or uncontrolled infection led to exclusion of patients.

The receptor comes from a man between 18 and 35 years old with Graves' hyperthyroidism. The sequenced sample was blood. The chain has TRBV7-2 and TRBJ1-1; 12 bases match TRBD1. CDR3 sequence reads: CASSFSGTGGAGNTEAFF. CDR3 nucleotides: TGTGCCAGCAGCTTTTCCGGGACAGGGGGCGCGGGGAACACTGAAGCTTTCTTT.